This T cell receptor beta chain was captured in a study of blood T cells in healthy people across ages. Points from the study as a whole: Roughly linearly, TCR beta diversity per million T cells fell as age increased. Unsorted PBMCs ruled out conclusive naive versus antigen-experienced comparison.

Primers used in a second PCR of about 6 to 11 cycles were a sample-barcoded 5' primer and a J-beta primer mix. Per-sample output comprised a minimum of 2.5 million paired-end reads containing CDR3. TCRdb analysed the 5' RACE reads with MiXCR anew, one entry per CDR3 protein. The repertoire holds about 1.6 million distinct CDR3 sequences, roughly 32% seen once, with 10% to 12% in the top ten. Researchers report isolating at least 6.5 million PBMCs per sample. This CDR3 has 16 amino acids. CDR1 and CDR2 (germline): SGDLS, YYNGEE. V lost 0 bases and J lost 4, with 17 bases in between. With respect to this clonotype: The antigen remains undetermined.

The rearrangement uses TRBV9 and TRBJ2-7, with D tentatively TRBD2 (5 bases). Sequencing used blood. The clonotype was recovered from a woman in her 30s in good health. The CDR3 DNA reads TGTGCCAGCAGCGTAGGCCTGGTCGGAGGTGGTTACGAGCAGTACTTC. Protein: CASSVGLVGGGYEQYF.